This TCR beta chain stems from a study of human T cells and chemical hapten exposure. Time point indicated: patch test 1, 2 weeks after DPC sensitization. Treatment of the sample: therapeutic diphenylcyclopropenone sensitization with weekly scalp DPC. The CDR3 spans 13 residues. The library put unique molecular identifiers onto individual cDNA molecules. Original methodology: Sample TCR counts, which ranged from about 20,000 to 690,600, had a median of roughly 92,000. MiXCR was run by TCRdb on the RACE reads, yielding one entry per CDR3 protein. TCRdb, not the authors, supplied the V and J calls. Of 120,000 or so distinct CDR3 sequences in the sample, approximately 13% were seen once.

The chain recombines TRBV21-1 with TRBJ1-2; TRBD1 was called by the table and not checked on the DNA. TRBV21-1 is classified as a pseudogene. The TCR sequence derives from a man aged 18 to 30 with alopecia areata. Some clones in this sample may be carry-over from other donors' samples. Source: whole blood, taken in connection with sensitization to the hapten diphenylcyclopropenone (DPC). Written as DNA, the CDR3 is TGTGCCACCACAGGCGGGCAGGCGCTTGGCTACACCTTC. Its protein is CATTGGQALGYTF.